The text below deals with one T cell receptor (beta chain). Assignments of participants to cohorts depended upon their own reported clinical history. This specimen comes from a study of blood T cell repertoires in COVID-19. At the level of the study: From T cells, B-cell-depleted T cells, or PBMCs came the material, which was cDNA or gDNA.

The V end lost 2 bases, the J end lost 7 bases, and 11 bases lay between the germline ends. The CDR3 is 14 amino acids. Germline V lookup: CDR1 MNHNS, CDR2 SASEGT. TCRdb's table, derived via immunoSEQ multiplex PCR, lists solely in-frame clones and lacks some. The sample includes roughly 250,000 clones, approximately 83% of them seen just once. The sequencing sample was made of PBMCs or T cells enriched from blood (not recorded which). This chain connects TRBV6-1 to TRBJ2-2, with D possibly being TRBD2 (5 bases). This receptor was taken from a woman aged 35 to 49 with acute COVID-19. In nucleotides, the CDR3 is TGTGCCAGCAGTGAAACTAGGGTGAGCGGGGAGCTGTTTTTT. This translates into CASSETRVSGELFF.